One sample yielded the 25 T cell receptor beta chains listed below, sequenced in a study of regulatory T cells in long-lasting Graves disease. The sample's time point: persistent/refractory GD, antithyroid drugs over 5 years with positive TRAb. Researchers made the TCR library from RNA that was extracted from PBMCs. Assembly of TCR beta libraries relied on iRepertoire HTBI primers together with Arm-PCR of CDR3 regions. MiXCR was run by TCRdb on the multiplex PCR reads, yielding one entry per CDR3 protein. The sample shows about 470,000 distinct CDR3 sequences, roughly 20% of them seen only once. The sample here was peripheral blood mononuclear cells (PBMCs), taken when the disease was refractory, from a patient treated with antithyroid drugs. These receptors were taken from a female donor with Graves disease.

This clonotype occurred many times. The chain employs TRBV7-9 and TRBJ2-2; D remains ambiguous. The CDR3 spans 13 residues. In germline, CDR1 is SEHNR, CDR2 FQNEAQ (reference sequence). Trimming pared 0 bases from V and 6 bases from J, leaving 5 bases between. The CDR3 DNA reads TGTGCCAGCAGCTTAGCGCGCCCCGGGGAGCTGTTTTTT. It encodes CASSLARPGELFF.

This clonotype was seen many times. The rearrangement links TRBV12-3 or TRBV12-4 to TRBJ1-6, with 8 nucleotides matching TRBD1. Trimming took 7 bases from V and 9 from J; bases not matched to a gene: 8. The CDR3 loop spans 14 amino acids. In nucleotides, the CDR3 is TGTGCCAGCAAGAGGGACAGGCGAGGTTCACCCCTCCACTTT. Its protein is CASKRDRRGSPLHF.

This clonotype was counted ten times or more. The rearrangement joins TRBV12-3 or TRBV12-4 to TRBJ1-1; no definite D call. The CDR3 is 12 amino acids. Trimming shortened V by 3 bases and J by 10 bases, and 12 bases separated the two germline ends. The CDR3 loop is CASSFMGPLAFF. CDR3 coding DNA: TGTGCCAGCAGTTTCATGGGCCCACTAGCTTTCTTT.

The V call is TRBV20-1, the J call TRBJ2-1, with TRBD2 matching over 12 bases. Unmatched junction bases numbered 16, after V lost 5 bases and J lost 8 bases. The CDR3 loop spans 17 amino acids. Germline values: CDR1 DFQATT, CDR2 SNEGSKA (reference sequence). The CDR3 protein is CSALEPETSGSLDEQFF. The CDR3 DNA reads TGCAGTGCTCTAGAACCCGAGACTAGCGGGAGCCTCGATGAGCAGTTCTTC.

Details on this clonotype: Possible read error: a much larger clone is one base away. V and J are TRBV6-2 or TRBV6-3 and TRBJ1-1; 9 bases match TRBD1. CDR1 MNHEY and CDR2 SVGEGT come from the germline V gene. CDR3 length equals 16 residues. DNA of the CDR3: TGTGCCAGCACCCAGATACAGGGGGCGCGAAACACTGAAGCTCTCTTT. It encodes CASTQIQGARNTEALF.

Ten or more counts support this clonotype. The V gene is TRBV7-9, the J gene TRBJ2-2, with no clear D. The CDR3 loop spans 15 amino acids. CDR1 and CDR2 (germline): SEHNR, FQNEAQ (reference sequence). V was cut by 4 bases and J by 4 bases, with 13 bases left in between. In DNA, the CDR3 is TGTGCCAGCAGCTCGATATCTAACCCCACCGGGGAGCTGTTTTTT. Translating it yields CASSSISNPTGELFF.

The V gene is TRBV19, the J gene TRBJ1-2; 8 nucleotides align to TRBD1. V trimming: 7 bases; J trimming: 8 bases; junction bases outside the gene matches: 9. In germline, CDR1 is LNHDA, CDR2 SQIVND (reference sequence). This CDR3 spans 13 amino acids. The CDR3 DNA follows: TGTGCCAGTATGGATACGGGACAGGAGGGCTACACCTTC. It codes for CASMDTGQEGYTF. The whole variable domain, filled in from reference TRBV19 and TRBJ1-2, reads DGGITQSPKYLFRKEGQNVTLSCEQNLNHDAMYWYRQDPGQGLRLIYYSQIVNDFQKGDIAEGYSVSREKKESFPLTVTSAQKNPTAFYLCASMDTGQEGYTFGSGTRLTVV.

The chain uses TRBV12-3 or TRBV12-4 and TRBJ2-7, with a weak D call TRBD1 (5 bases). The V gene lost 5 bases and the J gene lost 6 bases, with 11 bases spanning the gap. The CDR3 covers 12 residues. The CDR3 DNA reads TGTGCCAGCAGTCGCCTTAGGGGCGAGCAGTACTTC. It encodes CASSRLRGEQYF.

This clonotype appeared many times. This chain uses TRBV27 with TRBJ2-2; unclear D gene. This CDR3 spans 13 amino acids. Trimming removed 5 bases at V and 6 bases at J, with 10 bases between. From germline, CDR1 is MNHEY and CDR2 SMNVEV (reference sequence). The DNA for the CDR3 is TGTGCCAGCAGTCTCGGGCCGGCCGGGGAGCTGTTTTTT. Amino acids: CASSLGPAGELFF.

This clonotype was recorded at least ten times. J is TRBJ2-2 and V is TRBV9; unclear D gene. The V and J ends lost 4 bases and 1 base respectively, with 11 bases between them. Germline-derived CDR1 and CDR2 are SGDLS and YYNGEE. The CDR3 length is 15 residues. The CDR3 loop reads CASSPTARNTGELFF. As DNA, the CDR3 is TGTGCCAGCAGCCCTACCGCCAGGAACACCGGGGAGCTGTTTTTT.

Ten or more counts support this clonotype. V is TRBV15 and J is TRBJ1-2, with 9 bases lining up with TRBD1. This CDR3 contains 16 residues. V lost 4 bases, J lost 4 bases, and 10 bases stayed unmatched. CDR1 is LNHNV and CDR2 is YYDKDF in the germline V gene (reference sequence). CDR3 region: CATSTGRGQGGYGYTF. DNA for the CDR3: TGTGCCACCAGCACTGGAAGGGGACAGGGTGGCTATGGCTACACCTTC.

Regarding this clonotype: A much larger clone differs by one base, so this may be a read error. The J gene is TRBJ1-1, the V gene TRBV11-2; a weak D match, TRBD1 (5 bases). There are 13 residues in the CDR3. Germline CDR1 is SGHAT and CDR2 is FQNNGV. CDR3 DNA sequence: TGTACCAGCAACAAAATAAGAGGGGCTGAAGCTTTCTTT. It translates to CTSNKIRGAEAFF.

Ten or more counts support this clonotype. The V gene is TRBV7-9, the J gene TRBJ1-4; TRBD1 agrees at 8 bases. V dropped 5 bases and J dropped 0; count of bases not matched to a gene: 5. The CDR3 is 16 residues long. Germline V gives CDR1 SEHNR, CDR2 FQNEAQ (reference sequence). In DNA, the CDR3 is TGTGCCAGCAGCAAACGACAGGGGCCAACTAATGAAAAACTGTTTTTT. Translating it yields CASSKRQGPTNEKLFF.

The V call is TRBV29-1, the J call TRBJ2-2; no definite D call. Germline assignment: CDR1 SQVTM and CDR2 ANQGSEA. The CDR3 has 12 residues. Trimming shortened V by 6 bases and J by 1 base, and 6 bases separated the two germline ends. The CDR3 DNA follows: TGCAGCGTCCGACAGAACACCGGGGAGCTGTTTTTT. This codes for CSVRQNTGELFF.

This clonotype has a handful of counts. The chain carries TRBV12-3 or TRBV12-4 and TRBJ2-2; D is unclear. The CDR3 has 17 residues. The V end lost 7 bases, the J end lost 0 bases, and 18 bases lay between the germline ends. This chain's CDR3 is CASTQGPNPPNTGELFF. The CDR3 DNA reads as TGTGCCAGCACTCAAGGGCCGAATCCGCCGAACACCGGGGAGCTGTTTTTT.

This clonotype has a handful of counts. CDR3: CASSPYGWGRTPNTGELFF. For the CDR3, the DNA is TGTGCCAGCAGCCCCTACGGGTGGGGCCGTACTCCGAACACCGGGGAGCTGTTTTTT. The chain is built from TRBV14 and TRBJ2-2; perhaps TRBD1 as D (5 bases). CDR1 is SGHDN, CDR2 FVKESK, per germline. This CDR3 is built from 19 residues. V lost 4 bases and J lost 0, with 21 bases in between.

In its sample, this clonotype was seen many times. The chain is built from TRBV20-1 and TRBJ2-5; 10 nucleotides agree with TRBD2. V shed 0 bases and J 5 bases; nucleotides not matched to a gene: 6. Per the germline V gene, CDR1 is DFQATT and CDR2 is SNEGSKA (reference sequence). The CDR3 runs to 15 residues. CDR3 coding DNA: TGCAGTGCTAGAGATGTACTAGCGGGATGGGAGACCCAGTACTTC. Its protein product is CSARDVLAGWETQYF.

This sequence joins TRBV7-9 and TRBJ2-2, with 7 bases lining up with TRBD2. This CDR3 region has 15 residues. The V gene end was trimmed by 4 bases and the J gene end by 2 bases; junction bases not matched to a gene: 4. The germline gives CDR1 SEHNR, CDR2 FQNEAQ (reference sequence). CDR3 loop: CASSSAGTNTGELFF. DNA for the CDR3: TGTGCCAGCAGCTCAGCGGGAACAAACACCGGGGAGCTGTTTTTT.

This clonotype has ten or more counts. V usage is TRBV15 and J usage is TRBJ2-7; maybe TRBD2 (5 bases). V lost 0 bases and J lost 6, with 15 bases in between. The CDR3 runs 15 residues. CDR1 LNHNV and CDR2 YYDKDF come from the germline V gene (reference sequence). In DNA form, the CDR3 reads TGTGCCACCAGCAGAGATTTGGCGGGCGGGTCCGAGCAGTACTTC. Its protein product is CATSRDLAGGSEQYF.

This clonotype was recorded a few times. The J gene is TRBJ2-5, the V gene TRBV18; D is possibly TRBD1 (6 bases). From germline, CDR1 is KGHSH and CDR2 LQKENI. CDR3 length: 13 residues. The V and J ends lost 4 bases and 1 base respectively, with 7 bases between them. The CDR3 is CASSRTVQETQYF. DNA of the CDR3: TGTGCCAGCTCACGGACAGTCCAAGAGACCCAGTACTTC.

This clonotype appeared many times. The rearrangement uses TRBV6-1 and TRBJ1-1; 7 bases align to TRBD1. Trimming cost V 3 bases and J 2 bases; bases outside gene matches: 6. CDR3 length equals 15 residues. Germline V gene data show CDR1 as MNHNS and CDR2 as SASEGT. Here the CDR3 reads CASSEFRTGNTEAFF. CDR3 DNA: TGTGCCAGCAGTGAGTTTCGGACAGGCAACACTGAAGCTTTCTTT.

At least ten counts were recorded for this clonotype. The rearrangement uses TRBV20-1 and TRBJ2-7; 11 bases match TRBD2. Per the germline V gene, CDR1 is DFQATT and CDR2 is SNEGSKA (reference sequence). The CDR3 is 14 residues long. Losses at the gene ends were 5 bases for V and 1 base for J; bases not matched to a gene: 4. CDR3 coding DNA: TGCAGTGCTTGGACTAGCGGGCCTTCCTACGAGCAGTACTTC. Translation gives CSAWTSGPSYEQYF.

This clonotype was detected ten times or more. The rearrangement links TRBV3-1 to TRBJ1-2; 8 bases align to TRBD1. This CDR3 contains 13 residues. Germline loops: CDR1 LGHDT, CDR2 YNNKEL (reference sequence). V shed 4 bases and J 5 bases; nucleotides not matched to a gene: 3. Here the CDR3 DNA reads TGTGCCAGCAGCCGCGGGACAGGATATGGCTACACCTTC. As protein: CASSRGTGYGYTF.

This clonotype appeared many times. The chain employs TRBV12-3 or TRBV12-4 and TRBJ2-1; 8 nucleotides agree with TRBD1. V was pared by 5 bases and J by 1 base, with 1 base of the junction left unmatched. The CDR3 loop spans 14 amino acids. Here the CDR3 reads CASSRDRSYNEQFF. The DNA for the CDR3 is TGTGCCAGCAGTAGGGACAGGTCCTACAATGAGCAGTTCTTC.

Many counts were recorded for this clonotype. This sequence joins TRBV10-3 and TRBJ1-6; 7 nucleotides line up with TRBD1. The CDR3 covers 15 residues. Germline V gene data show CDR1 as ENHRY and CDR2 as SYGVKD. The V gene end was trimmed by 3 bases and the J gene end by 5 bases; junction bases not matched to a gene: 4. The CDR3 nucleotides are TGTGCCATCAGTGAAACCAGGGGGGATAATTCACCCCTCCACTTT. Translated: CAISETRGDNSPLHF.